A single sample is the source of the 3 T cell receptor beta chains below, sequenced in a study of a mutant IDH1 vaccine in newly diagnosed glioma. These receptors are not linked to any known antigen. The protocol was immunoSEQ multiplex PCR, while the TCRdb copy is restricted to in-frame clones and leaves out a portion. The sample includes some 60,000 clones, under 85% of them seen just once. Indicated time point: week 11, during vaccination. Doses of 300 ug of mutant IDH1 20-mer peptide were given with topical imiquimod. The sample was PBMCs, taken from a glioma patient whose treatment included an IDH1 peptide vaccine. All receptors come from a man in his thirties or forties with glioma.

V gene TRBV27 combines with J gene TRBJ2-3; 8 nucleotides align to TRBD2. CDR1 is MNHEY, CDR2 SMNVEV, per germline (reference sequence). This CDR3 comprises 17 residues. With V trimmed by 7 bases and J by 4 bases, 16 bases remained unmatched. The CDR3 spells CASTSARGARGADTQYF. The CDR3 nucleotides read TGTGCCAGCACTTCTGCAAGGGGGGCGCGGGGGGCAGATACGCAGTATTTT.

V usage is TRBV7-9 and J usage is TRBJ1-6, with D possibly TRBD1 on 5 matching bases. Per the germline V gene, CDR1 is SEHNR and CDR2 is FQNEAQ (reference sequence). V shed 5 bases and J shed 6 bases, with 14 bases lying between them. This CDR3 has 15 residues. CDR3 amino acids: CASSLTGGSNSPLHF. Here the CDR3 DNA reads TGTGCCAGCAGCCTTACGGGGGGGAGTAATTCACCCCTCCACTTT.

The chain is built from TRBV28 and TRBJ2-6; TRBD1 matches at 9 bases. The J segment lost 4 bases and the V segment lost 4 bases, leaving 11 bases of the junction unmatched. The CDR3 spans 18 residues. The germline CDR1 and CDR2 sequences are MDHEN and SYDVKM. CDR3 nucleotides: TGTGCCAGCAGTTCAGGACAGGGGCTGCCTCTAGGGGCCAACGTCCTGACTTTC. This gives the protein CASSSGQGLPLGANVLTF.